The clone carrying this T cell receptor (beta chain) was detected only a few times. TCRdb re-analysed the RT-PCR reads in MiXCR, keeping a single row per CDR3 protein. The repertoire holds about 680,000 distinct CDR3 sequences, with about 14% as singletons. The CDR3 covers 13 residues. Germline CDR1 is MNHEY and CDR2 is SVGAGI. Trimming pared 5 bases from V and 8 bases from J, leaving 15 bases between. The receptor comes from a female donor in good health, serving as a healthy control. Sequencing was carried out using memory CD4+ T cells from blood. The genes are TRBV6-5 and TRBJ1-2; D is unresolved. The CDR3 DNA reads as TGTGCCAGCAGTGGTGCTGGCCCCTTGGGCTACACCTTC. This translates into CASSGAGPLGYTF.